This is a list of T cell receptor beta chains from one sample in a study of siplizumab effects on memory and regulatory T cells. TCRdb's copy holds only in-frame clones and misses some; the assay was immunoSEQ multiplex PCR. The sample lists about 15,000 clones; about 46% were seen once. These receptors are not linked to any known antigen. The source material was CFSE-low (dividing) CD4+ T cells sorted from an allogeneic mixed lymphocyte reaction. These receptors were obtained from a human donor in good health; the cells came from an allogeneic mixed lymphocyte reaction. Each CDR3 is given with its conserved first and last residue. A D gene is named only where the DNA matches it firmly. Not all rows give a size; the values are once, few, many and, for expanded clones, a class.

d_gene | j_gene | v_gene | abundance | CDR3aa | CDR3nt
TRBD2 | TRBJ2-3 | TRBV5-1 | medium-sized | CASRSGTSGITDTQYF | TGCGCCAGCAGATCAGGGACTAGCGGGATCACAGATACGCAGTATTTT
NA | TRBJ2-3 | TRBV18 | NA | CASSPNGAGPDTQYF | TGTGCCAGCTCACCAAATGGCGCGGGGCCAGATACGCAGTATTTT
NA | TRBJ2-1 | TRBV7-2 | few | CASRLNLDNEQFF | TGTGCCAGCAGACTAAACCTCGACAATGAGCAGTTCTTC
TRBD2 | TRBJ2-4 | TRBV7-9 | few | CASSFGGGRNPSQYF | TGTGCCAGCAGCTTTGGCGGGGGTCGTAATCCATCTCAGTACTTC
NA | TRBJ2-7 | TRBV10-3 | NA | CAISKETYEQYF | TGTGCCATCAGTAAAGAGACCTACGAGCAGTACTTC
NA | TRBJ1-2 | TRBV2 | NA | CASSPRLQAHGYTF | TGTGCCAGCAGTCCCCGCCTGCAGGCCCACGGCTACACCTTC
NA | TRBJ1-5 | TRBV15 | NA | CATSRGLGSDQPQHF | TGTGCCACCAGCAGAGGACTGGGGAGTGATCAGCCCCAGCATTTT
NA | TRBJ2-7 | TRBV11-3 | NA | CASSLAYEQYF | TGTGCCAGCAGCCTCGCCTACGAGCAGTACTTC
NA | TRBJ2-5 | TRBV6-5 | NA | CASSYFTGETQYF | TGTGCCAGCAGTTACTTTACGGGAGAGACCCAGTACTTC
NA | TRBJ1-1 | TRBV6-5 | NA | CASRDGFF | TGTGCCAGCAGGGACGGTTTCTTT
NA | TRBJ2-2 | TRBV5-5 | few | CASSLTGNTGELFF | TGTGCCAGCAGCCTAACAGGGAACACCGGGGAGCTGTTTTTT
NA | TRBJ1-2 | TRBV7-9 | few | CASSFTSSYGYTF | TGTGCCAGCAGCTTTACCAGTTCTTATGGCTACACCTTC
TRBD1 | TRBJ2-7 | TRBV7-7 | few | CASSQDRNDEQYF | TGTGCTAGCAGTCAGGACAGGAACGACGAGCAGTACTTC
TRBD2 | TRBJ2-1 | TRBV10-3 | few | CAISDSTGRNYNEQFF | TGTGCCATCAGTGATAGCACCGGGAGGAATTACAATGAGCAGTTCTTC
NA | TRBJ1-4 | TRBV10-3 | NA | CAISETDTNEKLFF | TGTGCCATCAGTGAAACAGACACTAATGAAAAACTGTTTTTT
NA | TRBJ1-6 | TRBV11-2 | few | CASSTGHRSPLHF | TGTGCCAGCAGCACGGGACATCGGTCACCCCTCCACTTT
NA | TRBJ2-7 | TRBV4-1 | NA | CASSQGTLASYEQYF | TGCGCCAGCAGCCAGGGCACACTCGCCTCCTACGAGCAGTACTTC
NA | TRBJ2-1 | TRBV18 | NA | CASSPPRLGNYNEQFF | TGTGCCAGCTCACCACCTAGGCTGGGGAACTACAATGAGCAGTTCTTC
NA | TRBJ1-6 | TRBV6-1 | NA | CASSDHRDSPLHF | TGTGCCAGCAGTGATCACCGGGATTCACCCCTCCACTTT
TRBD1 | TRBJ1-2 | TRBV4-1 | NA | CASSQDRGQGDYGYTF | TGCGCCAGCAGCCAAGATCGGGGTCAGGGGGACTATGGCTACACCTTC
NA | TRBJ2-1 | TRBV7-8 | NA | CASSFFWGWQFF | TGTGCCAGCAGCTTTTTTTGGGGGTGGCAGTTCTTC
TRBD1 | TRBJ2-3 | TRBV29-1 | few | CSVGTGLTTDTQYF | TGCAGCGTGGGGACAGGGCTGACCACAGATACGCAGTATTTT
NA | TRBJ1-2 | TRBV9 | NA | CASSVGGGDYGYTF | TGTGCCAGCAGCGTAGGCGGAGGCGACTATGGCTACACCTTC
TRBD2 | TRBJ2-2 | TRBV5-4 | NA | CASSPRMRGTHTGELFF | TGTGCCAGCAGCCCGCGGATGCGGGGGACCCACACCGGGGAGCTGTTTTTT
NA | TRBJ1-6 | TRBV28 | NA | CASSYVGGSYNSPLHF | TGTGCCAGCAGTTATGTAGGGGGCTCCTATAATTCACCCCTCCACTTT
NA | TRBJ1-2 | TRBV2 | NA | CASMRGHIYGYTF | TGTGCCAGCATGAGGGGACATATCTATGGCTACACCTTC
NA | TRBJ1-4 | TRBV5-6 | few | CASSLKGTQGEKLFF | TGTGCCAGCAGCTTGAAGGGGACCCAGGGTGAAAAACTGTTTTTT
NA | TRBJ1-4 | TRBV6-6 | medium-sized | CASRTGTASNEKLFF | TGTGCCAGCAGGACCGGTACCGCGTCTAATGAAAAACTGTTTTTT
NA | TRBJ2-5 | TRBV14 | NA | CASSQSGLEAQYF | TGTGCCAGCAGCCAATCGGGGTTAGAGGCCCAGTACTTC
NA | TRBJ2-6 | TRBV18 | NA | CASSPPGQSHVLTF | TGTGCCAGCTCACCACCGGGACAAAGCCACGTCCTGACTTTC
NA | TRBJ1-2 | TRBV6-5 | NA | CASSYLGAVNYGYTF | TGTGCCAGCAGTTACCTCGGGGCAGTGAACTATGGCTACACCTTC
NA | TRBJ2-7 | TRBV12-5 | NA | CPRRFPRGPPYEQYF | TGTCCAAGACGATTTCCCAGGGGACCTCCGTACGAGCAGTACTTC
NA | TRBJ2-3 | TRBV6-6 | NA | CASSPGYPSDTQYF | TGTGCCAGCAGCCCCGGATATCCCTCCGATACGCAGTATTTT
TRBD1 | TRBJ2-3 | TRBV5-5 | NA | CASSLGGQGGLLTDTQYF | TGTGCCAGCAGCTTGGGAGGACAGGGGGGACTCCTCACAGATACGCAGTATTTT
NA | TRBJ2-3 | TRBV18 | NA | CASSPRTLSTDTQYF | TGTGCCAGCTCACCACGGACGCTAAGCACAGATACGCAGTATTTT
NA | TRBJ2-1 | TRBV7-3 | NA | CASSPGGSRIYNEQFF | TGTGCCAGCAGCCCAGGGGGGAGTAGGATTTACAATGAGCAGTTCTTC
NA | TRBJ2-5 | TRBV5-1 | NA | CASSPNAKETQYF | TGCGCCAGCAGCCCGAATGCAAAAGAGACCCAGTACTTC
NA | TRBJ2-1 | TRBV10-1 | NA | CASSILSSVTNEQFF | TGCGCCAGCAGTATCCTCAGTAGCGTTACAAATGAGCAGTTCTTC
NA | TRBJ2-7 | TRBV15 | few | CATSEGRDPAYEQYF | TGTGCCACCAGCGAGGGCAGGGACCCCGCCTACGAGCAGTACTTC
NA | TRBJ1-1 | TRBV18 | NA | CASSPRSLSGGTEAFF | TGTGCCAGCTCACCCAGGTCACTATCGGGAGGCACTGAAGCTTTCTTT
TRBD1 | TRBJ1-1 | TRBV15 | NA | CATRTGLNTEAFF | TGTGCCACCAGGACAGGGCTGAACACTGAAGCTTTCTTT
NA | TRBJ2-3 | TRBV5-1 | NA | CASSLEAPNTDTQYF | TGCGCCAGCAGCTTGGAGGCACCGAACACAGATACGCAGTATTTT
NA | TRBJ1-1 | TRBV6-6 | few | CASSLTGLMNTEAFF | TGTGCCAGCAGCCTGACAGGACTAATGAACACTGAAGCTTTCTTT
TRBD1 | TRBJ1-2 | TRBV6-1 | few | CASRATGVRHGYTF | TGTGCCAGCAGGGCTACAGGGGTCCGACATGGCTACACCTTC
NA | TRBJ2-6 | TRBV5-4 | NA | CATQVFSGANVLTF | TGTGCCACTCAGGTATTCTCTGGGGCCAACGTCCTGACTTTC
NA | TRBJ2-7 | TRBV7-6 | NA | CASSLEGGSYEQYF | TGTGCCAGCAGCTTAGAAGGGGGCTCCTACGAGCAGTACTTC
NA | TRBJ1-2 | TRBV30 | few | CAWSGQGGGYTF | TGTGCCTGGAGTGGTCAGGGCGGGGGCTACACCTTC
NA | TRBJ2-3 | TRBV7-8 | once | CASSLAHGFSTDTQYF | TGTGCCAGCAGCTTAGCGCACGGATTTAGCACAGATACGCAGTATTTT
TRBD1 | TRBJ1-2 | TRBV5-1 | NA | CASSQIPGQYGYTF | TGCGCCAGCAGCCAAATCCCGGGACAGTATGGCTACACCTTC
NA | TRBJ1-2 | TRBV19 | NA | CASSRGGANYGYTF | TGTGCCAGTAGCAGGGGAGGTGCTAACTATGGCTACACCTTC
NA | TRBJ1-2 | TRBV29-1 | NA | CSVEAFRARVDGYTF | TGCAGCGTTGAAGCATTCAGGGCGCGGGTTGATGGCTACACCTTC
NA | TRBJ2-2 | TRBV18 | NA | CASSPNGNTGELFF | TGTGCCAGCTCACCAAACGGGAACACCGGGGAGCTGTTTTTT
TRBD2 | TRBJ2-3 | TRBV7-9 | NA | CASRYAGADTQYF | TGTGCCAGCAGATATGCGGGAGCCGATACGCAGTATTTT
TRBD2 | TRBJ2-2 | TRBV12-5 | NA | CASGDARGRVAGELFF | TGTGCTAGTGGTGATGCCCGCGGGAGGGTCGCCGGGGAGCTGTTTTTT